This is a list of T cell receptor beta chains from one sample in a study of cytomegalovirus exposure and HLA in healthy donors. Sequenced by immunoSEQ multiplex PCR; TCRdb stores in-frame clones only, minus some. This table has approximately 160,000 clones, approximately 80% appearing once. Sequencing was carried out using PBMCs. The source is a woman between 40 and 55 years old in good health and CMV-seropositive. Each CDR3 is given with its conserved first and last residue. A D gene is named only where the DNA matches it firmly. Clone size is not always given. Where it is, it says once, few, many or a class for expanded clones.

clone_size,v_call,d_call,j_call,cdr3_aa,cdr3_nt
-,TRBV10-2,TRBD1,TRBJ1-5,CASSDWTGGLDQPQHF,TGCGCCAGCAGTGACTGGACAGGGGGTTTGGACCAGCCCCAGCATTTT
-,TRBV7-2,-,TRBJ2-5,CASSPGAGLGTQYF,TGTGCCAGCAGCCCAGGGGCGGGTCTAGGGACCCAGTACTTC
-,TRBV25-1,TRBD1,TRBJ2-3,CASSVGQGLITDTQYF,TGTGCCAGCAGTGTGGGACAGGGGCTAATCACAGATACGCAGTATTTT
-,TRBV9,TRBD2,TRBJ2-7,CASSHGLAGATYEQYF,TGTGCCAGCAGCCACGGACTAGCGGGGGCCACCTACGAGCAGTACTTC
-,TRBV12-5,-,TRBJ2-1,CASGLGEYNEQFF,TGTGCTAGTGGTTTGGGGGAGTACAATGAGCAGTTCTTC
once,TRBV19,-,TRBJ2-2,CASSLGGNTGELFF,TGTGCCAGTAGTCTCGGGGGGAACACCGGGGAGCTGTTTTTT
once,TRBV5-1,-,TRBJ2-1,CASSWSVDNEQFF,TGCGCCAGCAGCTGGTCGGTGGACAATGAGCAGTTCTTC
-,TRBV19,-,TRBJ2-1,CATSGGDNEQFF,TGTGCCACCTCAGGCGGGGACAATGAGCAGTTCTTC
few,TRBV9,-,TRBJ1-2,CASSPEGVTNYGYTF,TGTGCCAGCAGCCCCGAGGGAGTTACTAACTATGGCTACACCTTC
-,TRBV6-5,-,TRBJ2-7,CASSYGPGLPYEQYF,TGTGCCAGCAGTTACGGGCCGGGACTCCCCTACGAGCAGTACTTC
-,TRBV5-1,TRBD2,TRBJ2-5,CASRGASGVQETQYF,TGCGCCAGCAGGGGAGCTAGCGGCGTTCAAGAGACCCAGTACTTC
-,TRBV5-4,TRBD1,TRBJ1-2,CASSTRGQPYGYTF,TGTGCCAGCAGCACCAGGGGACAGCCCTATGGCTACACCTTC
-,TRBV5-1,-,TRBJ2-7,CASSLGGMGEQYF,TGCGCCAGCAGCTTGGGCGGAATGGGCGAGCAGTACTTC
once,TRBV4-3,TRBD1,TRBJ1-3,CASSQGQGRSGNTIYF,TGCGCCAGCAGCCAAGGACAGGGTCGCTCTGGAAACACCATATATTTT
-,TRBV27,-,TRBJ2-2,CASSVTGPGELFF,TGTGCCAGCAGTGTAACAGGGCCCGGGGAGCTGTTTTTT
-,TRBV10-1,-,TRBJ1-5,CASRRLGHSNQPQHF,TGCGCCAGCAGGAGACTAGGACATAGCAATCAGCCCCAGCATTTT
-,TRBV19,-,TRBJ2-5,CASQSRGLTVQETQYF,TGTGCCAGCCAAAGTAGGGGTTTGACAGTTCAAGAGACCCAGTACTTC
-,TRBV6-1,-,TRBJ1-3,CASSPGHSGNTIYF,TGTGCCAGCAGTCCAGGCCACTCTGGAAACACCATATATTTT
-,TRBV2,-,TRBJ2-1,CASNLASNNEQFF,TGTGCCAGCAATCTAGCGTCCAACAATGAGCAGTTCTTC
-,TRBV19,TRBD1,TRBJ2-7,CASQDRGSSYEQYF,TGTGCCAGCCAGGACAGGGGATCGTCCTACGAGCAGTACTTC
-,TRBV7-2,TRBD2,TRBJ2-1,CASSLKGGGTYNEQFF,TGTGCCAGCAGCTTAAAGGGCGGGGGGACCTACAATGAGCAGTTCTTC
-,TRBV28,-,TRBJ2-3,CASSFGVATTDTQYF,TGTGCCAGCAGTTTTGGCGTAGCGACAACAGATACGCAGTATTTT
once,TRBV6-5,TRBD1,TRBJ2-3,CASSRTGDPQDTQYF,TGTGCCAGCAGTCGGACAGGGGACCCCCAAGATACGCAGTATTTT
-,TRBV11-2,TRBD2,TRBJ2-1,CASSLASGGVLNEQFF,TGTGCCAGCAGCTTAGCCAGCGGGGGGGTTCTGAATGAGCAGTTCTTC
-,TRBV14,-,TRBJ2-6,CASSHGGSSGANVLTF,TGTGCCAGCAGCCATGGGGGGAGCTCTGGGGCCAACGTCCTGACTTTC
-,TRBV5-4,-,TRBJ2-7,CASSSAVYPYEQYF,TGTGCCAGCAGCTCTGCAGTGTACCCCTACGAGCAGTACTTC
-,TRBV5-4,TRBD2,TRBJ2-3,CASSSKTSGRTGTDTQYF,TGTGCCAGCAGCTCCAAGACTAGCGGGAGAACTGGTACAGATACGCAGTATTTT
-,TRBV5-4,-,TRBJ1-3,CASSLDGGSVYF,TGTGCCAGCAGCTTGGACGGGGGGTCCGTATATTTT
-,TRBV7-7,-,TRBJ2-5,CASSLGPEETQYF,TGTGCCAGCAGCTTGGGTCCGGAGGAGACCCAGTACTTC
-,TRBV21-1,-,TRBJ2-1,CASSISSGLDEQFF,TGTGCCAGCAGCATATCTAGCGGACTGGATGAGCAGTTCTTC
-,TRBV11-2,TRBD1,TRBJ1-5,CASSLEDRQGQPQHF,TGTGCCAGCAGCTTAGAGGACAGGCAGGGTCAGCCCCAGCATTTT
few,TRBV27,-,TRBJ1-5,CASSLGATQPQHF,TGTGCCAGCAGTTTGGGCGCTACTCAGCCCCAGCATTTT
-,TRBV30,-,TRBJ1-6,CAWSVPGGPLHF,TGTGCCTGGAGTGTACCTGGGGGCCCACTCCACTTT
once,TRBV6-5,TRBD2,TRBJ2-7,CASLSPASGSYEQYF,TGTGCCAGCCTTTCCCCGGCTAGCGGCTCCTACGAGCAGTACTTC
-,TRBV4-3,TRBD1,TRBJ1-2,CASSQEKGTVNGYTF,TGCGCCAGCAGCCAAGAAAAGGGGACAGTCAATGGCTACACCTTC
-,TRBV18,TRBD2,TRBJ2-5,CASSPSLAGAETQYF,TGTGCCAGCTCACCGTCCCTAGCGGGAGCAGAGACCCAGTACTTC
-,TRBV27,TRBD2,TRBJ2-1,CASSPGTSGVRTQFF,TGTGCCAGCAGTCCCGGGACTAGCGGGGTGAGGACGCAGTTCTTC
-,TRBV18,-,TRBJ1-4,CASSFQGKDEKLFF,TGTGCCAGCTCATTCCAGGGGAAGGACGAAAAACTGTTTTTT
-,TRBV7-9,-,TRBJ2-5,CASSLVSGEETQYF,TGTGCCAGCAGCTTAGTTTCCGGGGAAGAGACCCAGTACTTC
-,TRBV7-2,TRBD2,TRBJ2-1,CASSLAGGYNEQFF,TGTGCCAGCAGCTTAGCGGGAGGGTACAATGAGCAGTTCTTC
-,TRBV6-5,-,TRBJ2-2,CASRPPGDTGELFF,TGTGCCAGCAGACCCCCCGGGGATACCGGGGAGCTGTTTTTT
-,TRBV7-8,-,TRBJ1-2,CASSFSREHIGTNYGYTF,TGTGCCAGCAGCTTCTCTCGGGAGCATATTGGGACTAACTATGGCTACACCTTC
-,TRBV7-2,-,TRBJ1-1,CASSLVGVAATEAFF,TGTGCCAGCAGCTTAGTAGGGGTCGCGGCCACTGAAGCTTTCTTT
-,TRBV2,-,TRBJ2-4,CASSEWDTLAKNIQYF,TGTGCCAGCAGTGAGTGGGACACCTTAGCCAAAAACATTCAGTACTTC
-,TRBV6-6,-,TRBJ2-2,CASSIPTSTGELFF,TGTGCCAGCAGTATTCCGACTAGCACCGGGGAGCTGTTTTTT
-,TRBV7-9,-,TRBJ1-2,CSSSPGAGYTF,TGTTCCAGCAGCCCGGGAGCTGGCTACACCTTC
-,TRBV6-6,-,TRBJ1-2,CASSDGGPTYGYTF,TGTGCCAGCAGCGATGGGGGCCCTACTTATGGCTACACCTTC
-,TRBV28,TRBD1,TRBJ1-4,CASSLGILGQGSEKLFF,TGTGCCAGCAGTTTAGGGATCCTGGGACAGGGGAGCGAAAAACTGTTTTTT
-,TRBV4-3,TRBD1,TRBJ1-1,CASSQDRGRNTEAFF,TGCGCCAGCAGCCAGGACAGGGGGAGGAACACTGAAGCTTTCTTT
-,TRBV9,TRBD1,TRBJ1-3,CASSALDRAGNTIYF,TGTGCCAGCAGCGCCCTAGACAGGGCTGGAAACACCATATATTTT
-,TRBV4-2,-,TRBJ2-5,CASSQDLWRETQYF,TGTGCCAGCAGCCAAGATCTTTGGCGGGAGACCCAGTACTTC
-,TRBV30,-,TRBJ2-7,CASGQSSYEQYF,TGTGCCTCCGGACAGTCCTCCTACGAGCAGTACTTC
-,TRBV2,TRBD2,TRBJ2-1,CASTGTSEGHEQFF,TGTGCCAGCACAGGGACTAGCGAGGGCCATGAGCAGTTCTTC
-,TRBV9,TRBD2,TRBJ2-1,CASSVASGGLQFF,TGTGCCAGCAGCGTAGCTAGCGGGGGGCTGCAGTTCTTC
medium-sized,TRBV19,TRBD2,TRBJ2-2,CASSISSGGAAGELFF,TGTGCCAGTAGTATTTCGAGCGGGGGGGCCGCCGGGGAGCTGTTTTTT
-,TRBV10-3,-,TRBJ1-2,CAISDPRNNYGCTF,TGTGCCATCAGTGATCCGAGGAATAACTATGGCTGCACCTTC
-,TRBV28,-,TRBJ1-3,CASRGHSWKGNTIYF,TGTGCCAGCAGAGGACACTCCTGGAAGGGAAACACCATATATTTT
-,TRBV4-3,-,TRBJ2-7,CASSQDMNVGSPYEQYF,TGCGCCAGCAGCCAAGATATGAATGTGGGCAGCCCTTACGAGCAGTACTTC
few,TRBV5-1,TRBD1,TRBJ2-7,CASSLNLGGVNEQYF,TGCGCCAGCAGCTTGAACCTAGGGGGCGTCAACGAGCAGTACTTC